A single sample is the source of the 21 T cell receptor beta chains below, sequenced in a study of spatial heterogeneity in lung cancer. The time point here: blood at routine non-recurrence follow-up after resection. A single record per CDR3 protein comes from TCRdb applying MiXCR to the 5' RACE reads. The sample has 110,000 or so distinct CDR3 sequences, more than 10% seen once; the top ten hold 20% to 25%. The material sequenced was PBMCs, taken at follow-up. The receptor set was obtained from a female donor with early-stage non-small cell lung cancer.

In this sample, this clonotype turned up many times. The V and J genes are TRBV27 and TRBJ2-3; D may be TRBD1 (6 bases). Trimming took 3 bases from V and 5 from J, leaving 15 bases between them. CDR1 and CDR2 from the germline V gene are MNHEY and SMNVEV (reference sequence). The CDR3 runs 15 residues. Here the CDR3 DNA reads TGTGCCAGCAGTTTGTGGGGACAAAAGGAAGATACGCAGTATTTT. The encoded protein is CASSLWGQKEDTQYF.

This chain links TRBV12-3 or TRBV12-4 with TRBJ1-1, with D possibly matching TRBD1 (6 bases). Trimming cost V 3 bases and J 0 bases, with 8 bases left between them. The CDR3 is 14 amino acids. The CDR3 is CASSFGDMNTEAFF. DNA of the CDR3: TGTGCCAGCAGTTTTGGGGACATGAACACTGAAGCTTTCTTT.

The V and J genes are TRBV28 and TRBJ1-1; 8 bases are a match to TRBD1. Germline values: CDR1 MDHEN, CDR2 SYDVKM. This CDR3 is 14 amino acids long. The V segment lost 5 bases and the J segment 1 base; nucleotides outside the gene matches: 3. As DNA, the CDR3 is TGTGCCAGCAGTCCCGGGACAGGGAACACTGAAGCTTTCTTT. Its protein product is CASSPGTGNTEAFF.

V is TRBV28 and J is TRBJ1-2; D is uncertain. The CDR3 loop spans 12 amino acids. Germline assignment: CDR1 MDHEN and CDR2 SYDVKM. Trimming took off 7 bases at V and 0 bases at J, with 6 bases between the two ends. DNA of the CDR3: TGTGCCAGCACCGGCCCTAACTATGGCTACACCTTC. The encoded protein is CASTGPNYGYTF.

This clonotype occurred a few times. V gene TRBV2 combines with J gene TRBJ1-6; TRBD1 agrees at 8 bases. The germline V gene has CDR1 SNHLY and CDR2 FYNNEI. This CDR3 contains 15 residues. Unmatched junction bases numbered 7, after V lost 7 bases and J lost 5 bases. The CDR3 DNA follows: TGTGCCAGCACCGAAAGGACAGGGAATAATTCACCCCTCCACTTT. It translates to CASTERTGNNSPLHF.

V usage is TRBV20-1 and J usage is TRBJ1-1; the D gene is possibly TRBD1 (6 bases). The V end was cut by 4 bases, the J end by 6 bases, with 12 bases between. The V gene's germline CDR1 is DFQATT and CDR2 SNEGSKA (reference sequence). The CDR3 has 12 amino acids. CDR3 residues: CSATGDPPEAFF. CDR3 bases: TGCAGTGCTACAGGGGACCCCCCTGAAGCTTTCTTT.

The CDR3 DNA reads as TGTGCCAGCACGCACCCCCGAAGTGGAAACACCATATATTTT. Its translation: CASTHPRSGNTIYF. The chain employs TRBV2 and TRBJ1-3; D is undetermined. The CDR3 is made up of 14 amino acids. V gave up 7 bases and J gave up 3 bases, with 13 bases separating them. The V gene's germline CDR1 is SNHLY and CDR2 FYNNEI.

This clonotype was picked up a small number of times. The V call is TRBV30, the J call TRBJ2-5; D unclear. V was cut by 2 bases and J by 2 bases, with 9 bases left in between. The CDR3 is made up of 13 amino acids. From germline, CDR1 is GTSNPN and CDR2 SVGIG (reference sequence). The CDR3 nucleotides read TGTGCCTGGAGTAGTAACCTACAAGAGACCCAGTACTTC. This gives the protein CAWSSNLQETQYF.

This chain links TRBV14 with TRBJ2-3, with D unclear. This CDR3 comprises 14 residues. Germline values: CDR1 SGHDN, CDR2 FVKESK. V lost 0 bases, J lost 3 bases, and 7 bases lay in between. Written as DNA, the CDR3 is TGTGCCAGCAGCCAAGATATCCTAACAGATACGCAGTATTTT. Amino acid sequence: CASSQDILTDTQYF.

In DNA, the CDR3 is TGTGCCAGCAGCTTAGCAGGTCAGACAGCTCACACTGAAGCTTTCTTT. It specifies CASSLAGQTAHTEAFF. The chain employs TRBV7-9 and TRBJ1-1, with a tentative D call TRBD1 (5 bases). CDR3 length equals 16 residues. Germline V gene sequence: CDR1 SEHNR, CDR2 FQNEAQ (reference sequence). Trimming took 0 bases from V and 3 from J, leaving 14 bases between them.

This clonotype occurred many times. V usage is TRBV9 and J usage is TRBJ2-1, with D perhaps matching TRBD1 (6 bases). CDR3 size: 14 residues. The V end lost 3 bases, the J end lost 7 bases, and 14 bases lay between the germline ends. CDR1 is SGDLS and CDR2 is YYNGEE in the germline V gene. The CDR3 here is CASSEQGPTNEQFF. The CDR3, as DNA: TGTGCCAGCAGCGAACAGGGTCCGACGAATGAGCAGTTCTTC.

The CDR3 DNA follows: TGCGCCAGCAGCCTAGGGACAGGGTCCACCGGGGAGCTGTTTTTT. It translates to CASSLGTGSTGELFF. This sequence joins TRBV5-1 and TRBJ2-2; 9 nucleotides match TRBD1. The V and J ends lost 4 bases and 4 bases, in that order; junction bases with no gene match: 5. Germline V lookup: CDR1 SGHRS, CDR2 YFSETQ. The CDR3 spans 15 residues. The variable domain in full, completed from reference TRBV5-1 and TRBJ2-2, reads KAGVTQTPRYLIKTRGQQVTLSCSPISGHRSVSWYQQTPGQGLQFLFEYFSETQRNKGNFPGRFSGRQFSNSRSEMNVSTLELGDSALYLCASSLGTGSTGELFFGEGSRLTVL.

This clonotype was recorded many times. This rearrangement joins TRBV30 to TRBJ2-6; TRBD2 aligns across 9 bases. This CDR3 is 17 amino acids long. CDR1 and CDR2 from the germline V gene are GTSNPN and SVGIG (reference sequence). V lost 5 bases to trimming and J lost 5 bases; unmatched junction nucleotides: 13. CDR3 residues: CAWAGLGTSQRANVLTF. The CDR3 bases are TGTGCCTGGGCGGGCTTGGGGACTAGCCAGAGGGCCAACGTCCTGACTTTC.

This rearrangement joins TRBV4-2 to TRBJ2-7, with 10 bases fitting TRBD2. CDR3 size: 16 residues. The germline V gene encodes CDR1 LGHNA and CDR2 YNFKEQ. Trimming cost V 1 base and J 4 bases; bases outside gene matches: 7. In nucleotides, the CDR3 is TGTGCCAGCAGCCAAGCAGCGGGAGGGCCGGAATACGAGCAGTACTTC. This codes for CASSQAAGGPEYEQYF.

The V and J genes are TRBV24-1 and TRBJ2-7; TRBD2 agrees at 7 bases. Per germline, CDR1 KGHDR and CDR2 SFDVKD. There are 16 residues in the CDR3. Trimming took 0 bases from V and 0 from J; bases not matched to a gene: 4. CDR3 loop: CATSDLAGTNSYEQYV. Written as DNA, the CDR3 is TGTGCCACCAGTGATTTGGCCGGGACTAACTCCTACGAGCAGTACGTC.

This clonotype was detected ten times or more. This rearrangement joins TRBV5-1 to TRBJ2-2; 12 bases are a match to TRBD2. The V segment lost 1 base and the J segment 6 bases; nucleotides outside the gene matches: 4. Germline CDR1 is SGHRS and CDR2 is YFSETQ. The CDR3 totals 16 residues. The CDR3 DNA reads TGCGCCAGCAGCTTGCTGACTAGCGGGAGTGCCGGGGAGCTGTTTTTT. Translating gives CASSLLTSGSAGELFF.

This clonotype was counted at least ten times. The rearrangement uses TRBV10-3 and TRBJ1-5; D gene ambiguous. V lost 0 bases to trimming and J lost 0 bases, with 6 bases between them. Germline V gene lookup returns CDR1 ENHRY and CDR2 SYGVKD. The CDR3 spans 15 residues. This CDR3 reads CAISESKLSNQPQHF. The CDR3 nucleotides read TGTGCCATCAGTGAGTCGAAGCTTAGCAATCAGCCCCAGCATTTT.

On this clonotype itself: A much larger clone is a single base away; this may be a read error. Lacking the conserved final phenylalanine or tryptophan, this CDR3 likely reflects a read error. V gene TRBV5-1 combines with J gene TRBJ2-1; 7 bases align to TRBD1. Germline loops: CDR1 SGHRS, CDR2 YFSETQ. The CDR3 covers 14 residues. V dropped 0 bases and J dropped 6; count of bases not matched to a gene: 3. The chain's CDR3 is CASSLGRDSNEQFL. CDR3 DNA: TGCGCCAGCAGCTTGGGAAGGGACAGCAATGAGCAGTTCCTC.

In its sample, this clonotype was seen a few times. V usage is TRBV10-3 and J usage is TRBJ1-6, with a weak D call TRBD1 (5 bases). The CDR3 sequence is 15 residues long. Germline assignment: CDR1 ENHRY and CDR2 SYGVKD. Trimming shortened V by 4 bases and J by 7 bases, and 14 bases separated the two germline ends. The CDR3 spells CAISAGGRNNSPLHF. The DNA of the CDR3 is TGTGCCATCAGTGCTGGGGGACGGAACAATTCACCCCTCCACTTT.

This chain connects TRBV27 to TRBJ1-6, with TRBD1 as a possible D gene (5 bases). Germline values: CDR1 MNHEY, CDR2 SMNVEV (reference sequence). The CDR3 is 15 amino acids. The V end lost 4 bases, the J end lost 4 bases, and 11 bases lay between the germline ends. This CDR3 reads CASSSRGMYNSPLHF. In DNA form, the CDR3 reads TGTGCCAGCAGTTCTAGGGGCATGTATAATTCACCCCTCCACTTT.

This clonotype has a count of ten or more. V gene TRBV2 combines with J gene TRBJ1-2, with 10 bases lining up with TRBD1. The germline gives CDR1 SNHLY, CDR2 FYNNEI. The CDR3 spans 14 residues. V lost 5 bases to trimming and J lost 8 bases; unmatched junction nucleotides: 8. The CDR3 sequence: CASSPGQGLGGYTF. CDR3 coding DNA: TGTGCCAGCAGTCCGGGACAGGGGTTAGGCGGCTACACCTTC. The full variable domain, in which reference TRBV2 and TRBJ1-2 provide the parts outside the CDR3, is EPEVTQTPSHQVTQMGQEVILRCVPISNHLYFYWYRQILGQKVEFLVSFYNNEISEKSEIFDDQFSVERPDGSNFTLKIRSTKLEDSAMYFCASSPGQGLGGYTFGSGTRLTVV.